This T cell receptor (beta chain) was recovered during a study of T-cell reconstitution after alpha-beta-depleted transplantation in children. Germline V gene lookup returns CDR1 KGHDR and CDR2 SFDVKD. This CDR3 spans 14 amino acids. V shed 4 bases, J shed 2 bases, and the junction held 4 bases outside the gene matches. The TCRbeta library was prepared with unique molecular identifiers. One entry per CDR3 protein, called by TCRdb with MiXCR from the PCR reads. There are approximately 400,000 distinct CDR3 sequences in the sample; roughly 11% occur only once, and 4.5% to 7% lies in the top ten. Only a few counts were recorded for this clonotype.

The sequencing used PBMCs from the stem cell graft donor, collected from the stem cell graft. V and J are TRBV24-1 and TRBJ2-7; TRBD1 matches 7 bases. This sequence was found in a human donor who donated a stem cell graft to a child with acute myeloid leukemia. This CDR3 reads CATSDPGTAYEQYV. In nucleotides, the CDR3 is TGTGCCACCAGTGACCCCGGGACAGCCTACGAGCAGTACGTC.